This is a list of T cell receptor beta chains from one sample in a study of blood T cell repertoires in COVID-19. Sequencing used immunoSEQ multiplex PCR; TCRdb keeps in-frame clones, though not all of them. The sample has under 100,000 clones; approximately 80% are singletons. Input material: peripheral blood. These receptors were collected from a woman in her 70s with acute or convalescent COVID-19. CDR3s leave out the opening cysteine and the closing phenylalanine or tryptophan. Fields, in order: D gene, V gene, CDR3 length, CDR3 protein. D genes are given only for firm matches.

d_call: NA; v_call: TRBV7-6; cdr3_length: 12; cdr3_aa: ASSLGTDFEEQY
d_call: NA; v_call: TRBV27; cdr3_length: 11; cdr3_aa: ASSTGNSHGYT
d_call: NA; v_call: TRBV2; cdr3_length: 13; cdr3_aa: ASSLGRVANQPQH
d_call: NA; v_call: TRBV18; cdr3_length: 14; cdr3_aa: ASSPPTREANYGYT
d_call: TRBD1; v_call: TRBV9; cdr3_length: 14; cdr3_aa: ASSGERTGEVRGYT
d_call: NA; v_call: TRBV5-1; cdr3_length: 13; cdr3_aa: ASLRDSNSYNEQF
d_call: TRBD1; v_call: TRBV3-1/TRBV3-2; cdr3_length: 14; cdr3_aa: ASSHRTGFGNQPQH
d_call: NA; v_call: TRBV5-6; cdr3_length: 13; cdr3_aa: ASSRTDSLAYEQY
d_call: NA; v_call: TRBV6-5; cdr3_length: 11; cdr3_aa: ASRNGQNYGYT
d_call: TRBD1; v_call: TRBV27; cdr3_length: 12; cdr3_aa: ASSLQGADYGYT
d_call: TRBD1; v_call: TRBV6-5; cdr3_length: 11; cdr3_aa: ASSFTQGNEQF
d_call: TRBD1; v_call: TRBV6-5; cdr3_length: 12; cdr3_aa: ASSYPGGGEKLF
d_call: NA; v_call: TRBV11-2; cdr3_length: 13; cdr3_aa: ASSLELGQQETQY
d_call: NA; v_call: TRBV15; cdr3_length: 12; cdr3_aa: ATSSGGSYTEAF
d_call: TRBD2; v_call: TRBV4-1; cdr3_length: 17; cdr3_aa: ASSQEDSGGIFYYNEQF
d_call: NA; v_call: TRBV6-5; cdr3_length: 9; cdr3_aa: ASGASRGYT
d_call: TRBD2; v_call: TRBV7-2; cdr3_length: 12; cdr3_aa: ASSLGGGLYEQY
d_call: TRBD1; v_call: TRBV5-1; cdr3_length: 11; cdr3_aa: ASSPGTEETQY
d_call: TRBD1; v_call: TRBV7-9; cdr3_length: 11; cdr3_aa: AIEQGAGNTIY
d_call: NA; v_call: TRBV7-2; cdr3_length: 13; cdr3_aa: ASTETRLHTGELF
d_call: NA; v_call: TRBV5-1; cdr3_length: 14; cdr3_aa: ASSLEVGGSYNEQF
d_call: NA; v_call: TRBV30; cdr3_length: 11; cdr3_aa: AWSTTGNQPQH
d_call: NA; v_call: TRBV7-8; cdr3_length: 12; cdr3_aa: ASSFTGSDQPQH
d_call: TRBD1; v_call: TRBV18; cdr3_length: 12; cdr3_aa: ASSPRDRTYEQY
d_call: NA; v_call: TRBV2; cdr3_length: 11; cdr3_aa: ATMAAPNTEAF
d_call: TRBD1; v_call: TRBV9; cdr3_length: 13; cdr3_aa: ASSVQTGATDTQY
d_call: TRBD1; v_call: TRBV5-4; cdr3_length: 13; cdr3_aa: ASSSGTAGANVLT
d_call: TRBD2; v_call: TRBV5-1; cdr3_length: 12; cdr3_aa: ASSESSGGYEQY
d_call: TRBD1; v_call: TRBV5-1; cdr3_length: 13; cdr3_aa: ASSLELSRDSSYT